This TCR beta chain was captured by sequencing in a study of T cells in Graves' hyperthyroidism and ophthalmopathy. Study-wide points: Most expanded thyroid clonotypes above 0.001 recurred in blood.

V was pared by 4 bases and J by 7 bases, with 14 bases between. The CDR3 covers 14 residues. Template material for amplifying TCR beta CDR3 regions consisted of RNA transcripts. The HTBI primer set served for first-round RT-PCR of the TCR CDR3. One entry per CDR3 protein, called by TCRdb with MiXCR from the multiplex PCR reads. The repertoire includes about 420,000 distinct CDR3 sequences, more than 15% of them detected once, and 14% sits in the top ten. This clonotype was counted ten times or more. The antigen is undetermined. This clonotype originated in a woman between 18 and 29 years old with Graves' hyperthyroidism. The sample consisted of blood. This chain links TRBV12-3 or TRBV12-4 with TRBJ1-5; a weak D match, TRBD1 (5 bases). The CDR3 spells CASSWGREGQPQHF. In DNA form, the CDR3 reads TGTGCCAGCAGTTGGGGGAGGGAAGGGCAGCCCCAGCATTTT.